This entry lists 15 T cell receptor beta chains sequenced from one sample in a study of glioma-infiltrating T cells (dated by TCRdb to about 2016). Sequenced on an Illumina MiSeq. The iRepertoire nested amplicon-rescue multiplex PCR (arm-PCR) platform was used to amplify TCR alpha and beta CDR3 regions from RNA. The public reads were run again by TCRdb, first through fastp at Q25 and then through MiXCR, and only productive beta chains were kept. Records with the same CDR3 protein are collapsed into one entry carrying the most frequent genes and DNA. The sample table shows about 180,000 distinct CDR3 sequences, and about 47% are seen once. The ten most abundant clones make up 5% to 5.5% of the sample. The sequenced material came from glioma tissue, nonneoplastic brain tissue, or PBMCs (not recorded which). The receptors shown here come from a human donor with low-grade glioma or glioblastoma, undergoing nonglioma brain surgery, or in good health (not recorded which).

This clonotype was seen repeatedly, ten times or more. The J gene is TRBJ2-1, the V gene TRBV28, with D unresolved. This CDR3 spans 14 amino acids. V lost 5 bases and J lost 6, with 14 bases in between. The germline gives CDR1 MDHEN, CDR2 SYDVKM. The CDR3 here is CASSTPRDGNEQFF. The CDR3 bases are TGTGCCAGCAGTACCCCACGAGACGGCAATGAGCAGTTCTTC.

This clonotype was seen many times. This chain links TRBV20-1 with TRBJ2-3, with D possibly TRBD2 on 6 matching bases. The germline gives CDR1 DFQATT, CDR2 SNEGSKA (reference sequence). This CDR3 is built from 15 residues. V was clipped by 6 bases and J by 3 bases, with 19 bases between them. The CDR3 DNA reads TGCAGTGCGAAAGCTTTAAAGGGAGGTACAGATACGCAGTATTTT. Translating gives CSAKALKGGTDTQYF.

In this sample, this clonotype turned up a few times. V gene TRBV7-8 combines with J gene TRBJ2-5; 13 nucleotides align to TRBD2. CDR1 is SGHVS and CDR2 is FQNEAQ in the germline V gene. V lost 5 bases, J lost 5 bases, and 8 bases stayed unmatched. The CDR3 runs 16 residues. CDR3: CASSRGTSGIFETQYF. CDR3 coding DNA: TGTGCCAGCAGCCGCGGGACTAGCGGGATCTTTGAGACCCAGTACTTC.

For this clonotype: A much larger clone sits a single nucleotide away, making a read error possible. V usage is TRBV20-1 and J usage is TRBJ2-2, with 12 bases matching TRBD2. The CDR3 totals 16 residues. The germline gives CDR1 DFQATT, CDR2 SNEGSKA (reference sequence). The CDR3, as DNA: TGCAGTGCCCGGACTAGCGGGAATAGGTACACCGGGGAGCTGTCTTTT. The encoded protein is CSARTSGNRYTGELSF.

This clonotype was seen ten or more times. The chain carries TRBV20-1 and TRBJ2-7, with D possibly TRBD2 on 5 matching bases. Trimming took 7 bases from V and 3 from J, leaving 13 bases between them. The CDR3 runs 12 residues. CDR1 is DFQATT and CDR2 is SNEGSKA in the germline V gene (reference sequence). The CDR3 DNA reads TGCAGTGGAACGGGGAGTTTCTACGAGCAGTACTTC. Encoded protein: CSGTGSFYEQYF.

This clonotype appeared many times. The chain joins TRBV20-1 to TRBJ2-1; 8 positions agree with TRBD2. The germline V gene has CDR1 DFQATT and CDR2 SNEGSKA (reference sequence). J lost 5 bases, V lost 5 bases, and 5 bases had no gene match. CDR3 length equals 13 residues. CDR3 nucleotides: TGCAGTGCTGACGGGACTAGGAACAATGAGCAGTTCTTC. Encoded protein: CSADGTRNNEQFF.

The chain has TRBV7-2 and TRBJ2-1, with 7 bases fitting TRBD1. CDR3 length: 15 amino acids. After removal of 3 bases from V and 6 bases from J, the junction contained 8 bases not matched to a gene. Looked up from germline, CDR1 is SGHTA and CDR2 is FQGNSA. CDR3 amino acids: CASSLTGLSGNEQFF. The CDR3 region has the DNA TGTGCCAGCAGCTTGACAGGGCTCAGCGGCAATGAGCAGTTCTTC.

The chain uses TRBV19 and TRBJ2-3; maybe TRBD2 (5 bases). Trimming left V 3 bases short and J 1 base short, with 5 bases between. This CDR3 is 13 amino acids long. Germline V gene data show CDR1 as LNHDA and CDR2 as SQIVND (reference sequence). Here the CDR3 reads CASSMEGTDTQYF. Written as DNA, the CDR3 is TGTGCCAGTAGTATGGAGGGCACAGATACGCAGTATTTT. Variable domain in full (rest from reference TRBV19 and TRBJ2-3): DGGITQSPKYLFRKEGQNVTLSCEQNLNHDAMYWYRQDPGQGLRLIYYSQIVNDFQKGDIAEGYSVSREKKESFPLTVTSAQKNPTAFYLCASSMEGTDTQYFGPGTRLTVL.

This clonotype was seen a few times. The chain recombines TRBV4-1 with TRBJ1-3; 10 nucleotides match TRBD1. The germline CDR1 and CDR2 sequences are MGHRA and YSYEKL. J lost 8 bases, V lost 4 bases, and 11 bases had no gene match. This CDR3 contains 16 residues. CDR3 sequence reads: CASSPLGWTGGDTIYF. CDR3 DNA sequence: TGCGCCAGCAGCCCCCTTGGTTGGACAGGGGGAGACACCATATATTTT.

The V and J genes are TRBV11-2 and TRBJ1-4, with D uncertain. This CDR3 is built from 14 residues. V lost 2 bases and J lost 0, with 4 bases in between. Looked up from germline, CDR1 is SGHAT and CDR2 is FQNNGV. This chain's CDR3 is CASSLQATNEKLFF. CDR3 DNA: TGTGCCAGCAGCTTACAGGCAACTAATGAAAAACTGTTTTTT.

The chain couples TRBV4-2 to TRBJ1-5, with 8 bases lining up with TRBD1. The germline V gene has CDR1 LGHNA and CDR2 YNFKEQ. The CDR3 is 16 amino acids. The trim removed 4 bases at V and 3 bases at J, leaving 8 bases unmatched. The CDR3 DNA is TGTGCCAGCAGCCGGGAAGGACAGGGTACCAATCAGCCCCAGCATTTT. Its protein is CASSREGQGTNQPQHF.

V gene TRBV7-8 combines with J gene TRBJ1-1; perhaps TRBD1 as D (5 bases). The V and J ends lost 5 bases and 0 bases respectively, with 16 bases between them. CDR3 size: 16 residues. Germline CDR1 reads SGHVS; CDR2 reads FQNEAQ. Written as DNA, the CDR3 is TGTGCCAGCAGCACACCCTCTGGGGGGATGAACACTGAAGCTTTCTTT. It translates to CASSTPSGGMNTEAFF.

Details on this clonotype: The CDR3 does not close with the conserved phenylalanine or tryptophan, likely indicating a read error. The CDR3 nucleotides read TGTGCCAGCAGTTTATCGATCTTGTTATGGGAAAGGGAGAATCAGCCCCAGCATTCT. It is translated as CASSLSILLWERENQPQHS. The chain carries TRBV27 and TRBJ1-5; D unresolved. Germline V gene sequence: CDR1 MNHEY, CDR2 SMNVEV (reference sequence). This CDR3 contains 19 residues. The V gene lost 0 bases and the J gene lost 4 bases, with 22 bases spanning the gap.

Many counts were recorded for this clonotype. The genes are TRBV25-1 and TRBJ2-6; D is possibly TRBD2 (5 bases). Looked up from germline, CDR1 is MGHDK and CDR2 is SYGVNS. This CDR3 contains 10 residues. Trimming removed 8 bases at V and 12 bases at J, with 8 bases between. The CDR3 nucleotides are TGTGCCAGCTTGGGAGCCGTCCTGACTTTC. The encoded protein is CASLGAVLTF.

Of note for this clonotype: This may come from a read error, since a much larger clone is one base off. The chain has TRBV7-2 and TRBJ1-2; unclear D gene. This CDR3 comprises 15 residues. Looked up from germline, CDR1 is SGHTA and CDR2 is FQGNSA. The CDR3 coding sequence is TGTGCCAGCAGCTACGGGCCGGAAGGGAACTATGGCTACAGCTTC. Translation: CASSYGPEGNYGYSF.